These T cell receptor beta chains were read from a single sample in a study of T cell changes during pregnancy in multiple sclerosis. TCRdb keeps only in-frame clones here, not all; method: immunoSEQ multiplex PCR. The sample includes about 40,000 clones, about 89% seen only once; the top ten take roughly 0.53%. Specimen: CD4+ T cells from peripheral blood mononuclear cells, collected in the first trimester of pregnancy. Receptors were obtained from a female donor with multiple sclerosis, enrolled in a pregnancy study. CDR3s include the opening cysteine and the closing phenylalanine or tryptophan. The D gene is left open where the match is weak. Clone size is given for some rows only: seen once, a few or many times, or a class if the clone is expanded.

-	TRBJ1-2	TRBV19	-	CASSMEGGYGYTF	TGTGCCAGTAGTATGGAAGGGGGCTATGGCTACACCTTC
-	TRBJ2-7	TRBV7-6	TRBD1	CASSLDGQGYEQYF	TGTGCCAGCAGCTTAGACGGACAGGGCTACGAGCAGTACTTC
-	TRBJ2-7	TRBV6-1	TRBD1	CASIRDRAYEQYF	TGTGCCAGCATCAGAGACAGGGCTTACGAGCAGTACTTC
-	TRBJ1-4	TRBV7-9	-	CASTPRESRGNEKLFF	TGTGCCAGCACCCCAAGAGAAAGCAGGGGCAATGAAAAACTGTTTTTT
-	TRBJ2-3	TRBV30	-	CAWSTADTQYF	TGTGCCTGGAGTACGGCAGATACGCAGTATTTT
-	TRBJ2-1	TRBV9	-	CASSVGTADYNEQFF	TGTGCCAGCAGCGTAGGGACAGCCGACTACAATGAGCAGTTCTTC
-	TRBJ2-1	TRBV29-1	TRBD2	CSVALLAGPLNEQFF	TGCAGCGTGGCTCTACTAGCGGGCCCCCTCAATGAGCAGTTCTTC
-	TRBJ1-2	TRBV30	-	CAWSVMETGGYTF	TGTGCCTGGAGTGTAATGGAAACAGGGGGCTACACCTTC
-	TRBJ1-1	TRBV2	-	CASFGGPQNTEAFF	TGTGCCAGCTTTGGCGGTCCACAGAACACTGAAGCTTTCTTT
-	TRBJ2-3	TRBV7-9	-	CASSDGHRTDTQYF	TGTGCCAGCAGCGATGGACATCGCACAGATACGCAGTATTTT
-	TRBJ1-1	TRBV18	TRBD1	CASSPETGMNTEAFF	TGTGCCAGCTCACCGGAGACAGGGATGAACACTGAAGCTTTCTTT
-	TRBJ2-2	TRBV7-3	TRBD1	CASSLVNRGQPGELFF	TGTGCCAGCAGCTTAGTTAACAGGGGGCAGCCCGGGGAGCTGTTTTTT
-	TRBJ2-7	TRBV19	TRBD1	CASMARQGAYEQYF	TGTGCCAGTATGGCCCGACAGGGGGCCTACGAGCAGTACTTC
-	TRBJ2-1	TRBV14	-	CASSREGLVEQFF	TGTGCCAGCAGCCGTGAGGGCCTGGTTGAGCAGTTCTTC
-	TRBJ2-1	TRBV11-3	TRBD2	CASSPGLASYNEQFF	TGTGCCAGCAGCCCGGGACTAGCTTCCTACAATGAGCAGTTCTTC
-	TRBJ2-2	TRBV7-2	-	CASSLETGNTGELFF	TGTGCCAGCAGCTTAGAGACAGGGAACACCGGGGAGCTGTTTTTT
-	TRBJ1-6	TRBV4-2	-	CASSQVWDKNSPLHF	TGTGCCAGCAGCCAAGTGTGGGACAAGAATTCACCCCTCCACTTT
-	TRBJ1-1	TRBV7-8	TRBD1	CASSSRQGRPLNTEAFF	TGTGCCAGCAGCTCCCGACAGGGCCGACCTTTGAACACTGAAGCTTTCTTT
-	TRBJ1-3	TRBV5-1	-	CASSGPSTGNTIYF	TGCGCCAGCAGTGGGCCGTCCACTGGAAACACCATATATTTT
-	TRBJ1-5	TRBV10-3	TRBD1	CASQIGGRNQPQHF	TGTGCCTCCCAGATAGGGGGCCGAAATCAGCCCCAGCATTTT
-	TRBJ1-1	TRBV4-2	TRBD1	CASSQRVGQFTMNTEAFF	TGTGCCAGCAGCCAGCGGGTGGGACAGTTTACAATGAACACTGAAGCTTTCTTT
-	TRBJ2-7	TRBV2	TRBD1	CASRPGQTTYEQYF	TGTGCCAGCAGACCGGGACAGACCACCTACGAGCAGTACTTC
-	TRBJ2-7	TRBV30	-	CAWGRSGIEQYF	TGTGCCTGGGGCCGTTCAGGTATCGAGCAGTACTTC
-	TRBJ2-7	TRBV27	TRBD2	CASSLSRGFYEQYF	TGTGCCAGCAGTTTATCGCGGGGGTTCTACGAGCAGTACTTC
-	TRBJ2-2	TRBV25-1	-	CASSAGRATGELFF	TGTGCCAGCAGTGCCGGCAGGGCCACCGGGGAGCTGTTTTTT
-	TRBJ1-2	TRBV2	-	CASSYMGGAWNYGYTF	TGTGCCAGCAGCTATATGGGGGGGGCCTGGAACTATGGCTACACCTTC
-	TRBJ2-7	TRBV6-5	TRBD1	CASDPTTGKGEQYF	TGTGCCAGCGACCCCACGACAGGGAAGGGGGAGCAGTACTTC
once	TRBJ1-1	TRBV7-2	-	CASSLIRTEAFF	TGTGCCAGCAGCTTAATCAGGACTGAAGCTTTCTTT
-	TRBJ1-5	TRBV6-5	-	CASSPGGNQPQHF	TGTGCCAGCAGCCCGGGGGGTAATCAGCCCCAGCATTTT
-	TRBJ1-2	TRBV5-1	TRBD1	CASSLGQGGGYTF	TGCGCCAGCAGCTTGGGACAGGGGGGTGGCTACACCTTC
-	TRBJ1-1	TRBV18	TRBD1	CASSPPEGPAGGKGTFF	TGTGCCAGCTCACCACCGGAGGGTCCCGCAGGGGGAAAGGGGACTTTCTTT
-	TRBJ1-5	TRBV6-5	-	CASRKGRRGQPQHF	TGTGCCAGCAGAAAGGGGCGAAGGGGGCAGCCCCAGCATTTT
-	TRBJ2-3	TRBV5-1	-	CASSLTGRGTDTQYF	TGCGCCAGCAGCTTGACAGGGAGGGGCACAGATACGCAGTATTTT
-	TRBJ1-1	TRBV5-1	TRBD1	CASSQDRGRVGTEAFF	TGCGCCAGCAGCCAGGACAGGGGGCGGGTGGGTACTGAAGCTTTCTTT
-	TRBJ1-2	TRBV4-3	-	CASSQDQIYGYTF	TGCGCCAGCAGCCAAGATCAGATTTATGGCTACACCTTC
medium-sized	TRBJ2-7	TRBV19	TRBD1	CASSISGQGAYEQYF	TGTGCCAGTAGTATCTCGGGACAGGGGGCCTACGAGCAGTACTTC
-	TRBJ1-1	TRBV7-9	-	CASSFEEGNAFF	TGTGCCAGCAGCTTTGAGGAGGGGAATGCTTTCTTT
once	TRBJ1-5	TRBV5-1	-	CASSLSGGSGPQHF	TGCGCCAGCAGCTTGTCTGGGGGCTCCGGGCCCCAGCATTTT